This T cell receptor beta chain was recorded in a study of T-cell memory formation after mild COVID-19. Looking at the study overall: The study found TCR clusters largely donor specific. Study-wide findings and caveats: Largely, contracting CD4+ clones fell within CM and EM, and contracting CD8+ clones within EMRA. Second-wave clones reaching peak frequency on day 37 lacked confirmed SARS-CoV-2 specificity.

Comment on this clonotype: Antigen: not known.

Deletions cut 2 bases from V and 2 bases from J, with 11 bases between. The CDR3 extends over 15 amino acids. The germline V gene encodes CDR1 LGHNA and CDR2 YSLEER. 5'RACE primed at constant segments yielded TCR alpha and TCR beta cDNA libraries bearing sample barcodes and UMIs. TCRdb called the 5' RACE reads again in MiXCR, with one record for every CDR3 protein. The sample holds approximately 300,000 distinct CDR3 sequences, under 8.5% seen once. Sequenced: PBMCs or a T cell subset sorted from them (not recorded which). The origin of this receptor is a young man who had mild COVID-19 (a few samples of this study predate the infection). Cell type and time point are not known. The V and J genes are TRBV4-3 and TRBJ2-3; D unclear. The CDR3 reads CASSQRTAITDTQYF. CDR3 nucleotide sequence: TGCGCCAGCAGCCAAAGAACGGCTATCACAGATACGCAGTATTTT.